This T cell receptor (beta chain) was sequenced during a study of shared clonotypes between healthy human individuals. A word on this clone: As yet, its antigen is unknown.

Germline V lookup: CDR1 MNHNS, CDR2 SASEGT. V was trimmed by 3 bases and J by 3 bases, leaving 15 bases between them. The CDR3 loop spans 15 amino acids. Running of the assay took place at deep level. Sequencing used immunoSEQ multiplex PCR; TCRdb keeps in-frame clones, though not all of them. The table lists 2,500,000 or so clones, about 90% of them singletons. Findings and caveats of the study: Generation probability values for non-shared clonotypes were lower than those for clonotypes shared by all four donors.

This clonotype was sampled from a man between 18 and 35 years old in good health. Some clones in this sample may be carry-over from other donors' samples. This chain connects TRBV6-1 to TRBJ2-7, with D possibly being TRBD2 (5 bases). Material for sequencing was naive CD4+ T cells from PBMCs. Indicated subset: CD45RA+ positively selected. The CDR3 DNA reads TGTGCCAGCAGTGAGACTAACAGAGGAAGCTACGAGCAGTACTTC. Amino acid sequence: CASSETNRGSYEQYF.